The T cell receptor beta chain under discussion was sequenced for a study of cytomegalovirus exposure and HLA in healthy donors (dated by TCRdb to the late 2010s). Notes on the research overall: An earlier analysis of roughly 630 of the donors reported more than 250 Gb of sequence data and roughly 110 million unique TCR beta sequences from 190 million or so T cells. The aim of the study was to test whether cataloging public T cell receptors could identify signatures of past pathogen exposure. Four or five DR-DQ haplotypes were handled as single units for association and clustering because linkage in the cohort was strong. To predict cytomegalovirus infection status, the study combined high-throughput TCR immunosequencing, statistical association of individual TCRs with disease status, and machine learning. An early release covering roughly 640 HLA-typed donors comprised about 300 gigabases of sequencing data and roughly 85 million unique TCR sequences. Among 300 to 450 genotyped donors of the cohort, an average of approximately 250,000 unique TCR beta nucleotide sequences were sequenced per donor, approximately 20% of them non-productive. Donor age, sex, ethnicity and CMV serostatus were compiled together with the repertoire data. Rather than using new phenotypic data, the later analysis identified candidate immune exposures from TCR beta sequences and from how often those sequences occurred across donors. A later analysis re-examined previously published TCR beta repertoires from about 700 donors and added high-resolution HLA genotyping to investigate patterns of TCR occurrence. Both class I and class II loci were covered by HLA typing, at four-digit resolution. An earlier analysis of 587 of the donors used high-throughput TCR beta sequencing to judge whether each TCR beta V gene segment behaved as functional or pseudogenic. All discovery cohort repertoires had been generated using a single sequencing platform. The study profiled the T cell repertoires of approximately 700 subjects by immunosequencing and related them to cytomegalovirus serostatus. A later genetic analysis used genome-wide SNP genotypes for about 60% of the roughly 700 donors, treating that subset as a discovery cohort. In addition to the first cohort of 650 to 800 subjects, a separate validation cohort of some 120 different subjects was used. Of the roughly 420 genotyped donors, 81% were placed in the genetic ancestry cluster associated with self-reported Caucasian donors. Typing coverage differed by locus: A, B, C, DRB1 and DQB1 were typed in roughly 629-630 donors, DQA1 in about 560, DPA1 in around 600, and DPB1 in 400 to 480. On the study overall, not on this receptor specifically: In a later analysis, the rate of TCR association differed among HLA loci, with DRB1 alleles having the most associated TCRs and HLA-C alleles having the fewest. According to a later genetic analysis, donors in an Asian-associated ancestry cluster had fewer N-insertions in productive TCRs than the approximately 630-donor mean. In a later analysis, several top co-occurrence clusters were reported to appear linked to parvovirus B19, influenza, CMV and Epstein-Barr virus. When HLA alleles, especially DR and DQ, strongly co-occurred, attributing TCR associations to individual alleles was difficult. Because the 87-base-pair reads could not distinguish some IMGT-functional V segments, including TRBV6-2 and TRBV6-3, those segments were excluded. Because some donors lacked HLA typing at each locus, the association tests relied only on the typed subset. In vitro tests confirmed that a few of the cytomegalovirus-associated TCR beta chains recognize cytomegalovirus antigens. Linkage disequilibrium might explain the correlated functional status among segregating V segments, but an unknown experimental factor could not be excluded. In an earlier analysis of 587 of the donors, most TCR beta V segments appeared in productive rearrangements about 87% or about 30% of the time, broadly matching IMGT annotations. A further reported finding was that TCR beta sequences accurately predicted the HLA-A and HLA-B alleles for most subjects in the first cohort. In a later analysis, HLA-associated TCR beta chains showed more clonal expansion and lower generation probabilities than non-associated chains that were equally common. A later genetic analysis associated a missense DCLRE1C variant with V-gene and J-gene trimming of TCR beta chains, and an independent cohort replicated the association. A later analysis found that most CMV-associated TCR beta chains appeared HLA-restricted, with HLA associations seemingly driven largely by CMV exposure. In this cohort, only TCR beta chains were sequenced, and detectable features were limited by the absence of alpha or paired-chain data. At a false discovery rate of 0.05, a later analysis linked some 18,000 TCR beta sequences to specific HLA alleles. The classifier was reported to diagnose cytomegalovirus status with high specificity and sensitivity in both the original and validation cohorts. It was suggested by the authors that the approach could potentially be generalized to other disease states and immunological phenotypes. Immune exposure information for the cohort was limited to CMV serostatus. A group of highly shared sequence variants was considered likely to be a technical artifact of the sequencing pipeline. The study listed 150 to 200 TCR beta chains as associated with cytomegalovirus. Presence/absence analyses assumed roughly uniform sequencing depth across donors, an assumption that may not hold. While some public TCRs were present in many individuals, most TCR sequences turned up only very rarely across donors. Over 15 rarely observed V segments, including chromosome 9 orphons, were excluded from the earlier analysis of several hundred of the donors because counts were too low.

The cohort comprised 666 healthy bone marrow donors. All cohort members were sampled while nominally healthy, although unrecorded immune exposures were likely present. The donor was CMV seropositive and was included in the group of some 290 seropositive cohort members. Every donor gave a peripheral blood sample, and the peripheral blood mononuclear cells from that sample were used for TCR beta sequencing. Genomic DNA extraction from the blood cell samples was performed with the Qiagen DNeasy Blood Extraction Kit. The CDR3 sequence holds 13 residues, the cysteine and phenylalanine included. The only DNA kept is the CDR3, 39 bases in frame from the first base. V and J lose 9 bases and 4 bases, and a span of 12 bases separates them. According to the germline V gene, CDR1 reads SNHLY and CDR2 reads FYNNEI. The method was the immunoSEQ multiplex PCR assay. A mixture of 60 forward primers for TCR Vbeta segments and 13 reverse primers for TCR Jbeta segments was used in the multiplex PCR. The CDR3 region of rearranged TCR beta genes was amplified from genomic DNA with a multiplex PCR assay. The Illumina HiSeq System was used to sequence the amplified TCR beta libraries as 87-base-pair reads. The original pipeline was this. A later analysis counted tens of millions of unique TCR beta chains across the 670 or so repertoires, and around 9.9 million of these chains were shared by at least two donors. A nearest-neighbor algorithm error-corrected the raw reads and collapsed the reads into unique sequences, merging closely related sequences to remove PCR and sequencing errors. To assign V, D and J gene segments, CDR3 sequences were aligned to IMGT reference sequences. For a sequence to be retained, at least a six-nucleotide match to both a V gene segment and a J gene segment was required. A rearrangement counted as productive if the CDR3 had no stop codons and remained in frame with V and J, and every other rearrangement counted as non-productive. Following IMGT convention, CDR3 was defined as the stretch from the second conserved V-encoded cysteine to the conserved J-encoded phenylalanine. The earlier analysis of about 610 of the donors excluded any sequence lacking an unambiguous match to a single V gene segment. In an earlier analysis of 587 of the donors, a V segment was called functional when productive rearrangements were above 56.7%, and segregating when the standard deviation between donors exceeded 5%. To diagnose cytomegalovirus status from the catalog of TCR beta chain sequences, a statistical classification framework was built. V and J gene assignment, in a later analysis, came from comparing TCR nucleotide sequences with IMGT/GENE-DB human TR gene sequences. The TCRdist pipeline was used in a later analysis to assign CDR3 sequences and most-parsimonious VDJ recombination scenarios. In a later analysis, each TCR beta chain was defined by its CDR3 amino acid sequence together with its V-gene family, and reads lacking a unique V-gene family were excluded. A later analysis removed 600 or so highly shared, low-generation-probability nucleotide sequences to deal with suspected cross-contamination and a sequencing artifact. For each public chain, a later analysis derived a clonal expansion index from normalized ranks of inferred template counts within each repertoire. In a later analysis, generation probabilities were computed with a VDJ recombination model fitted to out-of-frame rearrangements, and the resulting probabilities were checked against IGoR. A later analysis scored TCR-TCR, TCR-HLA and TCR-CMV co-occurrence with hypergeometric tests, applying a repertoire-size bias correction to TCR pairs. In a later analysis, false discovery rates were estimated by permuting HLA or CMV assignments 20 times. In a later analysis, co-occurring TCRs were grouped using DBSCAN, with TCRdist sequence similarity added in when clustering inside HLA-allele-positive subsets. Co-occurrence clustering excluded repertoires with fewer than 30,000 or more than 120,000 public chains, plus five with anomalous nucleotide sharing. Entries here come from immuneACCESS through TCRdb and include only in-frame sequences with V and J called. Some clones fail to appear in such tables; in the studies checked, an unresolved V gene covers under half of the shortfall, and the cause of the remainder is unknown. That table is the source of V, J and clone size, and D and trimming were worked out from the DNA. The sample data list about 150,000 clones, and 64% of these were observed just once. The ten largest clones capture approximately 2.9% of the sample.

Of note for this clone: The specificity of this receptor is unknown. Within one base of it there is no much larger clone, and no base qualities were kept.

Sequenced material: PBMCs. The V and J genes are TRBV2 and TRBJ2-2, and perhaps TRBD2 as D gene, on 5 matching bases. The receptor was isolated from a woman younger than 45 in good health and CMV-seropositive. The DNA sequence reads TGTGCCAGTCGTCGGGATAGCACCGGGGAGCTGTTTTTT. This yields the protein CASRRDSTGELFF.